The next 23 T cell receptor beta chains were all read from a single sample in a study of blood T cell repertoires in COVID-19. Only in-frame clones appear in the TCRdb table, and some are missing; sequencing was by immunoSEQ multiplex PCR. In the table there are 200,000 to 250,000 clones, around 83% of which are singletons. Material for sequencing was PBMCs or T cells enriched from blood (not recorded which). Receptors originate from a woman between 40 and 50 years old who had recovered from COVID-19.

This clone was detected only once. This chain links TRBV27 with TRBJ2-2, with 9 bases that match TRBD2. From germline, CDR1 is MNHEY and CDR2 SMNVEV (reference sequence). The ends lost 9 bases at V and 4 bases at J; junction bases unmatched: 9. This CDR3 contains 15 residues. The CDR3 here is CASSRQREVTGELFF. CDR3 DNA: TGTGCCAGTTCCCGACAGCGGGAGGTCACCGGGGAGCTGTTTTTT.

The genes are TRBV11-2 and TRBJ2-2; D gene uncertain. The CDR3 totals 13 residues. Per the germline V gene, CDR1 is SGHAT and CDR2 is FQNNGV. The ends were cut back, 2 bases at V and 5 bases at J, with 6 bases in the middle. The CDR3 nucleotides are TGTGCCAGCAGCTTAACTATTACCGGGGAGCTGTTTTTT. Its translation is CASSLTITGELFF.

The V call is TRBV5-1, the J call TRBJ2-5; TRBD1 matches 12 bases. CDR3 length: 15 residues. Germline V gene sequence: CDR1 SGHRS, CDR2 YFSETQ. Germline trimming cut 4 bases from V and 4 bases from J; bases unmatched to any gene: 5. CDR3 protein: CASSTGTGGGETQYF. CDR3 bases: TGCGCCAGCAGCACGGGGACAGGGGGCGGAGAGACCCAGTACTTC.

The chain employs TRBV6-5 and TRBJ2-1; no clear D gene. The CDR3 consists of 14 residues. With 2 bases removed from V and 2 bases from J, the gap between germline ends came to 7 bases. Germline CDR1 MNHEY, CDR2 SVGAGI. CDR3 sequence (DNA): TGTGCCAGCAGTTACGGGCCTACCTACAATGAGCAGTTCTTC. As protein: CASSYGPTYNEQFF.

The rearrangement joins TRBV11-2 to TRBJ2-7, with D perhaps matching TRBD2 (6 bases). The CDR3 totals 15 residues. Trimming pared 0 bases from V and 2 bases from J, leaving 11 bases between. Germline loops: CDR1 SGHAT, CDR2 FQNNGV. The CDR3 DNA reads TGTGCCAGCAGCTTAGACCCCAGCGGGCCCTACGAGCAGTACTTC. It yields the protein CASSLDPSGPYEQYF.

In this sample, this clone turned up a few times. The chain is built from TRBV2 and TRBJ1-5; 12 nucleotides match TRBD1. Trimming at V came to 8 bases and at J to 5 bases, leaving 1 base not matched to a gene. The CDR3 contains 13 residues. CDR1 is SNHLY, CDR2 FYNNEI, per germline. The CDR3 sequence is CASGTGGDQPQHF. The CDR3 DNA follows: TGTGCCAGCGGGACAGGGGGCGATCAGCCCCAGCATTTT.

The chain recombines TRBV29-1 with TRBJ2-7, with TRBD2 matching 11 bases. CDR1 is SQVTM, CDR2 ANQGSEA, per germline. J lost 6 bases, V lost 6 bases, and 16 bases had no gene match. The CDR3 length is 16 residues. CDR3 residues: CSVRGGLAGLGGEQYF. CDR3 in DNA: TGCAGCGTCCGAGGCGGACTAGCGGGTCTCGGGGGCGAGCAGTACTTC.

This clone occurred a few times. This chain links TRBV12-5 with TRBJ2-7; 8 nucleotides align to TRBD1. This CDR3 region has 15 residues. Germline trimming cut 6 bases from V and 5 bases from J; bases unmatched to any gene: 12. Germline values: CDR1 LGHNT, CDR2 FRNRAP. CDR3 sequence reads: CASGNKPGQVHEQYF. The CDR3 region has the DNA TGTGCTAGTGGCAACAAGCCGGGACAGGTCCACGAGCAGTACTTC.

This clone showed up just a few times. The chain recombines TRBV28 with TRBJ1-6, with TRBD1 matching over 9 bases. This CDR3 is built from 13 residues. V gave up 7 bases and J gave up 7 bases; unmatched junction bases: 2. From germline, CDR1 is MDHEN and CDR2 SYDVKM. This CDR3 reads CASKTGGNSPLHF. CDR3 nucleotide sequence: TGTGCCAGCAAGACAGGGGGGAATTCACCCCTCCACTTT.

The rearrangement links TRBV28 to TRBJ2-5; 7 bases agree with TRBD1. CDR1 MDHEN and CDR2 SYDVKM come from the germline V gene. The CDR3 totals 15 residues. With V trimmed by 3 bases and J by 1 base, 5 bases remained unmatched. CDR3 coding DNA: TGTGCCAGCAGTTTCCCCGGGACAGCCCAAGAGACCCAGTACTTC. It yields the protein CASSFPGTAQETQYF.

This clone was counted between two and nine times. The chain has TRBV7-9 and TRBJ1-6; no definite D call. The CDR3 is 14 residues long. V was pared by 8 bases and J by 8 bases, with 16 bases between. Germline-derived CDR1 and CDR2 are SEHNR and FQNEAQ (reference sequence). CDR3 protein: CASRRGGSDSPLHF. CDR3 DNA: TGTGCCAGCCGCCGCGGAGGCTCCGATTCACCCCTCCACTTT. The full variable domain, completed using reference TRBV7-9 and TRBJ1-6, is DTGVSQNPRHKITKRGQNVTFRCDPISEHNRLYWYRQTLGQGPEFLTYFQNEAQLEKSRLLSDRFSAERPKGSFSTLEIQRTEQGDSAMYLCASRRGGSDSPLHFGNGTRLTVT.

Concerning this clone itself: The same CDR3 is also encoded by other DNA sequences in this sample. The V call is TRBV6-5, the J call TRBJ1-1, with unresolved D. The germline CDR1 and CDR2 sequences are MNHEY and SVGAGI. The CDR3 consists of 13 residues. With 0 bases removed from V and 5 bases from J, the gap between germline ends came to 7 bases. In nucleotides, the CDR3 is TGTGCCAGCAGTTACTCCCGCGATACTGAAGCTTTCTTT. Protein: CASSYSRDTEAFF.

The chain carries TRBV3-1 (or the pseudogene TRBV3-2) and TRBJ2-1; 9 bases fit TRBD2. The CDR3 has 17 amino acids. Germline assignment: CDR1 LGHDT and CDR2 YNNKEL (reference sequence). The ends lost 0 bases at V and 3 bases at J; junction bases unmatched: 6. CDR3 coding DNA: TGTGCCAGCAGCCAAGATAGGCTAGCGGGACGCTACAATGAGCAGTTCTTC. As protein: CASSQDRLAGRYNEQFF.

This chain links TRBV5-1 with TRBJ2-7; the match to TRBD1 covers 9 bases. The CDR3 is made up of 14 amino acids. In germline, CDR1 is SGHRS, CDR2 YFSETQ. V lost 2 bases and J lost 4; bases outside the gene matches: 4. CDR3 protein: CASSLQGARYEQYF. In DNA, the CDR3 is TGCGCCAGCAGCTTACAGGGGGCTCGGTACGAGCAGTACTTC.

The CDR3: CARATGPGYNEQFF. In nucleotides, the CDR3 is TGTGCACGGGCAACAGGACCGGGCTACAATGAGCAGTTCTTC. The chain couples TRBV30 to TRBJ2-1; possibly TRBD1 for D (5 bases). This CDR3 spans 14 amino acids. Germline values: CDR1 GTSNPN, CDR2 SVGIG (reference sequence).

The CDR3: CSVTGGLNQPQHF. For the CDR3, the DNA is TGCAGCGTGACAGGGGGGCTAAATCAGCCCCAGCATTTT. The chain is built from TRBV29-1 and TRBJ1-5; 9 bases map to TRBD1. This CDR3 is 13 amino acids long. CDR1 and CDR2 (germline): SQVTM, ANQGSEA. Germline trimming cut 6 bases from V and 4 bases from J; bases unmatched to any gene: 4.

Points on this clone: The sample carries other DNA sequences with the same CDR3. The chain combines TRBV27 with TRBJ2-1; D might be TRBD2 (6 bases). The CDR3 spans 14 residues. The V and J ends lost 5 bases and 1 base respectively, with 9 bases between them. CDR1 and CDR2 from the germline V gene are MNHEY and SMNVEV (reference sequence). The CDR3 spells CASSPSGSYNEQFF. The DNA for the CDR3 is TGTGCCAGCAGTCCCAGCGGGTCCTACAATGAGCAGTTCTTC.

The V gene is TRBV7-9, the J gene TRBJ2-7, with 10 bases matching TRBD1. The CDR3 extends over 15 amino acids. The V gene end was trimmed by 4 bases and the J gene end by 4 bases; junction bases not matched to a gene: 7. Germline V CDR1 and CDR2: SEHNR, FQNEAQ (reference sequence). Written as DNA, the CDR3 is TGTGCCAGCAGCTCGGGGGGACAGGGGAGGTACGAGCAGTACGTC. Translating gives CASSSGGQGRYEQYV.

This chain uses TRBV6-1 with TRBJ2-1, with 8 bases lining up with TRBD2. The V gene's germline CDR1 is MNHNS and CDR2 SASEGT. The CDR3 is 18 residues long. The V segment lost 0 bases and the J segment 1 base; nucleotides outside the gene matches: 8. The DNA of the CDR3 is TGTGCCAGCAGTGAAGCGACAACTAGCGGAAGTTCCTACAATGAGCAGTTCTTC. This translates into CASSEATTSGSSYNEQFF.

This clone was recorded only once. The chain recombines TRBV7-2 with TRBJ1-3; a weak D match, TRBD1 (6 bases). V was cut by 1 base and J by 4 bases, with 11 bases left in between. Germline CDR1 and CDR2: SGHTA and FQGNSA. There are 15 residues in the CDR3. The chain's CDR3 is CASSLVGGGGNTIYF. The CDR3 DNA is TGTGCCAGCAGCTTAGTAGGGGGTGGGGGAAACACCATATATTTT. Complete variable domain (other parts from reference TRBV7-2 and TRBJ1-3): GAGVSQSPSNKVTEKGKDVELRCDPISGHTALYWYRQSLGQGLEFLIYFQGNSAPDKSGLPSDRFSAERTGGSVSTLTIQRTQQEDSAVYLCASSLVGGGGNTIYFGEGSWLTVV.

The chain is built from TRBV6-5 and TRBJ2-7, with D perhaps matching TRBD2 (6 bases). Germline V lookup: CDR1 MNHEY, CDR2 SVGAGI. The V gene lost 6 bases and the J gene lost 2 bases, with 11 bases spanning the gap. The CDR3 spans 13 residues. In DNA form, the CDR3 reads TGTGCCAGCAGCCGAGCGGGCCCCTACGAGCAGTACTTC. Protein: CASSRAGPYEQYF.

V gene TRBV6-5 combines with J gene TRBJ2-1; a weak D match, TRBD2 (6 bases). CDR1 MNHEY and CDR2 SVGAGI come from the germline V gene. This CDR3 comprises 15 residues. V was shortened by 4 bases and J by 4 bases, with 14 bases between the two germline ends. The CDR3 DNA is TGTGCCAGCAGTTCCACTAGCCGAAGTTACAATGAGCAGTTCTTC. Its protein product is CASSSTSRSYNEQFF.

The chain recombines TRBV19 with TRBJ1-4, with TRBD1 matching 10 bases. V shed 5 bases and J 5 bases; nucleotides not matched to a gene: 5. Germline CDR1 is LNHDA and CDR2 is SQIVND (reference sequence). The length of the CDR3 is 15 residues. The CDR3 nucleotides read TGTGCCAGTAGTTCCCGACAGGGGGCAAATGAAAAACTGTTTTTT. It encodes CASSSRQGANEKLFF. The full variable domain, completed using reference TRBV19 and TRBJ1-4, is DGGITQSPKYLFRKEGQNVTLSCEQNLNHDAMYWYRQDPGQGLRLIYYSQIVNDFQKGDIAEGYSVSREKKESFPLTVTSAQKNPTAFYLCASSSRQGANEKLFFGSGTQLSVL.